Listed below are T cell receptor beta chains from one sample, sequenced in a study of blood T cell repertoires in COVID-19. The repertoire was sequenced with immunoSEQ multiplex PCR; TCRdb's copy has only in-frame clones and lacks some. The sample contains 170,000 or so clones, approximately 79% of which appear only once. What was sequenced was peripheral blood. Source of these receptors: a woman in her sixties or seventies with acute or convalescent COVID-19. Both conserved end residues are trimmed from each CDR3.

CDR3,J,V
ATSRERTGAAF,TRBJ1-1,TRBV15
ASSLGDRGLHNEQF,TRBJ2-1,TRBV11-1
ASSSGQALGELF,TRBJ2-2,TRBV5-1
ASSPGAGSPLH,TRBJ1-6,TRBV6-6
ASKTGTPATNEKLF,TRBJ1-4,TRBV27
ASGGVASPLH,TRBJ1-6,TRBV7-9
ASSLQVGETQY,TRBJ2-5,TRBV5-1
ASSSEGHPNTGELF,TRBJ2-2,TRBV5-1
ASSPSGLADNEQF,TRBJ2-1,TRBV9
ASSEGGQMRNEQF,TRBJ2-1,TRBV10-1